One sample yielded the 21 T cell receptor beta chains listed below, sequenced in a study of blood T cells in healthy people across ages. Then a second PCR, running roughly 7 to 12 cycles, was carried out with a sample-barcoded 5' primer and a J-beta primer mix. TCRdb re-called the 5' RACE reads through MiXCR, storing one row per CDR3 protein. The sample lists about 1.5 million distinct CDR3 sequences, roughly 40% occurring once. The sample was blood. The receptors originated from a woman aged 18-29 years in good health.

Comment on this clonotype: The junction and the germline gene differ at one end; a read error may be behind it. This rearrangement joins TRBV25-1 to TRBJ1-4; the D gene is possibly TRBD1 (5 bases). CDR1 and CDR2 from the germline V gene are MGHDK and SYGVNS. The CDR3 length is 16 residues. The CDR3: CAGSEYNGATNEKLFF. CDR3 sequence (DNA): TGTGCCGGCAGTGAATATAATGGGGCTACTAATGAAAAACTGTTTTTT.

The J gene is TRBJ1-2, the V gene TRBV7-9; a weak D match, TRBD1 (5 bases). V lost 6 bases and J lost 8, with 13 bases in between. The length of the CDR3 is 12 residues. CDR1 is SEHNR, CDR2 FQNEAQ, per germline (reference sequence). The CDR3 region has the DNA TGTGCCAGCAGAGTTGAGGGACGAGGCTACACCTTC. It specifies CASRVEGRGYTF.

The rearrangement links TRBV20-1 to TRBJ1-2, with a tentative D call TRBD1 (5 bases). This CDR3 is built from 11 residues. V was shortened by 6 bases and J by 8 bases, with 13 bases between the two germline ends. CDR1 is DFQATT and CDR2 is SNEGSKA in the germline V gene (reference sequence). The DNA of the CDR3 is TGCAGTGCAGGGACCTCCGGGGGCTACACCTTC. It encodes CSAGTSGGYTF.

The rearrangement uses TRBV7-2 and TRBJ2-1; D is possibly TRBD1 or TRBD2 (5 bases each). V lost 0 bases to trimming and J lost 7 bases, with 13 bases between them. This CDR3 is 15 amino acids long. In germline, CDR1 is SGHTA, CDR2 FQGNSA. For the CDR3, the DNA is TGTGCCAGCAGCTTAGCGGCACTAGAGGGGAATGAGCAGTTCTTC. This codes for CASSLAALEGNEQFF. Based on the CDR3 plus reference TRBV7-2 and TRBJ2-1, the full variable domain is GAGVSQSPSNKVTEKGKDVELRCDPISGHTALYWYRQSLGQGLEFLIYFQGNSAPDKSGLPSDRFSAERTGGSVSTLTIQRTQQEDSAVYLCASSLAALEGNEQFFGPGTRLTVL.

V is TRBV4-1 and J is TRBJ2-5; a weak D match, TRBD1 (6 bases). The CDR3 is 13 residues long. The V gene's germline CDR1 is MGHRA and CDR2 YSYEKL. V gave up 1 base and J gave up 8 bases, with 11 bases separating them. CDR3 residues: CASSQVRGQTQYF. CDR3 DNA sequence: TGCGCCAGCAGCCAAGTCAGGGGACAAACCCAGTACTTC.

A note on this clonotype: At one end, the junction sequence differs from germline, possibly due to a read error. The chain carries TRBV4-1 and TRBJ1-6; unclear D gene. The germline V gene has CDR1 MGHRA and CDR2 YSYEKL. This CDR3 contains 13 residues. The CDR3 region has the DNA TGCGCCAGCAGCCTACATAGGGATTCACCCCCCCACTTT. Its protein product is CASSLHRDSPPHF.

This chain uses TRBV11-2 with TRBJ1-2; no clear D. Trimming cost V 5 bases and J 0 bases, with 10 bases left between them. CDR3 length: 14 residues. Per germline, CDR1 SGHAT and CDR2 FQNNGV. In DNA, the CDR3 is TGTGCCAGCAGCGTAGTACGTTCTAACTATGGCTACACCTTC. This gives the protein CASSVVRSNYGYTF.

V usage is TRBV20-1 and J usage is TRBJ2-1; TRBD1 agrees at 11 bases. The germline V gene has CDR1 DFQATT and CDR2 SNEGSKA (reference sequence). This CDR3 spans 14 amino acids. With 5 bases clipped from V and 6 bases from J, the junction kept 6 bases outside the gene matches. The CDR3 coding sequence is TGCAGTGCTTCCCCGGGACAGGGGGGCAATGAGCAGTTCTTC. This translates into CSASPGQGGNEQFF.

The V and J genes are TRBV7-2 and TRBJ1-6; 7 positions match TRBD1. Germline V CDR1 and CDR2: SGHTA, FQGNSA. Losses at the gene ends were 2 bases for V and 10 bases for J; bases not matched to a gene: 14. CDR3 size: 17 residues. This CDR3 reads CASSLHPPGQEGSPLHF. Written as DNA, the CDR3 is TGTGCCAGCAGCTTACATCCCCCCGGACAGGAGGGATCACCCCTCCACTTT.

The chain recombines TRBV7-2 with TRBJ2-1; a weak D match, TRBD2 (5 bases). Germline V lookup: CDR1 SGHTA, CDR2 FQGNSA. CDR3 length equals 12 residues. V lost 5 bases, J lost 9 bases, and 11 bases lay in between. CDR3 DNA: TGTGCCAGCAGCCAGACTACGGGTGAGCAGTTCTTC. This sequence encodes CASSQTTGEQFF.

This clonotype came up a few times. This chain links TRBV28 with TRBJ2-4; 7 bases are a match to TRBD1. Germline CDR1 and CDR2: MDHEN and SYDVKM. J was trimmed by 2 bases and V by 4 bases; bases with no gene match: 23. This CDR3 contains 21 residues. In nucleotides, the CDR3 is TGTGCCAGCAGTTACCTTTCGGGACAGTTAGGGGTGAAGGGGTCCAAAAACATTCAGTACTTC. Residues: CASSYLSGQLGVKGSKNIQYF.

The gene calls are TRBV30 and TRBJ2-5, with 7 bases aligning to TRBD2. The DNA end is more similar to TRBJ2-7, so the J call may be wrong. Germline CDR1 is GTSNPN and CDR2 is SVGIG (reference sequence). The CDR3 loop spans 16 amino acids. The CDR3 DNA is TGTGCCTGGAGTGTGGCTAGCGGATCTCCGGGGTACGAGCAGTACTTC. It encodes CAWSVASGSPGYEQYF.

CDR3 residues: CASSRFGTSGGASYNEQFF. As DNA, the CDR3 is TGTGCCAGCAGCCGCTTTGGGACTAGCGGGGGGGCATCCTACAATGAGCAGTTCTTC. V usage is TRBV13 and J usage is TRBJ2-1; 16 nucleotides align to TRBD2. The CDR3 consists of 19 residues. Germline loops: CDR1 PRHDT, CDR2 FYEKMQ (reference sequence). Trimming cost V 5 bases and J 1 base; bases outside gene matches: 8.

The rearrangement links TRBV28 to TRBJ2-1; possible D gene TRBD2, 5 bases. With the DNA end fitting TRBJ2-7 better, the J assignment may be wrong. Germline V gene sequence: CDR1 MDHEN, CDR2 SYDVKM. The CDR3 is 14 amino acids. The CDR3 region is CASSTLRGMYEQYF. Written as DNA, the CDR3 is TGTGCCAGCAGTACCCTGCGAGGGATGTACGAGCAGTACTTC.

This clonotype showed up just a few times. The chain carries TRBV20-1 and TRBJ2-7, with TRBD2 matching over 7 bases. The CDR3 runs 14 residues. Germline V gene data show CDR1 as DFQATT and CDR2 as SNEGSKA (reference sequence). Trimming cost V 4 bases and J 2 bases; bases outside gene matches: 8. The CDR3 sequence: CSATTTSRTYEQYF. The CDR3 bases are TGCAGTGCTACGACGACTAGCAGAACCTACGAGCAGTACTTC.

This clonotype came up a few times. The chain couples TRBV12-3 or TRBV12-4 to TRBJ1-2; 7 bases fit TRBD1. V lost 3 bases to trimming and J lost 4 bases; unmatched junction nucleotides: 5. CDR3 size: 14 residues. The CDR3: CASSLTGQSYGYTF. The CDR3 bases are TGTGCCAGCAGTTTGACGGGACAGAGCTATGGCTACACCTTC.

The J gene is TRBJ1-2, the V gene TRBV28, with D maybe TRBD1 (6 bases). There are 13 residues in the CDR3. Trimming left V 7 bases short and J 4 bases short, with 13 bases between. Germline-derived CDR1 and CDR2 are MDHEN and SYDVKM. In DNA form, the CDR3 reads TGTGCCAGCACCTCGGGGGGCGGCTATGGCTACACCTTC. Amino acid sequence: CASTSGGGYGYTF.

The chain is built from TRBV3-1 and TRBJ2-3, with 11 nucleotides matching TRBD2. V lost 4 bases and J lost 1; bases outside the gene matches: 4. Germline CDR1 is LGHDT and CDR2 is YNNKEL (reference sequence). The CDR3 totals 16 residues. This chain's CDR3 is CASSPGLAERTDTQYF. The CDR3 region has the DNA TGTGCCAGCAGCCCGGGACTAGCGGAACGCACAGATACGCAGTATTTT.

The V call is TRBV5-8, the J call TRBJ2-7, with D unresolved. The CDR3 runs to 12 residues. The ends were cut back, 4 bases at V and 7 bases at J, with 12 bases in the middle. Per the germline V gene, CDR1 is SGHTS and CDR2 is YDEGEE. As DNA, the CDR3 is TGTGCCAGCAGCCGCCCCAGCAATGAGCAGTACTTC. Protein: CASSRPSNEQYF.

V and J are TRBV12-3 or TRBV12-4 and TRBJ2-3, with D possibly TRBD2 on 6 matching bases. The CDR3 is made up of 15 amino acids. Trimming cost V 7 bases and J 6 bases, with 20 bases left between them. DNA for the CDR3: TGTGCCAGCATACCGGAGGTCGGAGGGGCGGATACGCAGTATTTT. It yields the protein CASIPEVGGADTQYF.

The chain links TRBV7-8 to TRBJ2-1; D uncertain. The CDR3 loop spans 16 amino acids. Germline loops: CDR1 SGHVS, CDR2 FQNEAQ. Deletions cut 1 base from V and 5 bases from J, with 15 bases between. CDR3 bases: TGTGCCAGCAGCTTAGTACCCGGGTTAATTAACAATGAGCAGTTCTTC. It is translated as CASSLVPGLINNEQFF.